This TCR beta chain comes out of a study of CD8+CD57+ T cells in acquired aplastic anemia. Looking at the study overall: Each DNA sample taken from sorted CD4+ and CD8+ cells came to roughly 3.5 ug on average. Healthy donors yielded roughly 9.8 million CD4+ cell reads on average.

Study-level findings and limits: A significant difference in CD8+ Simpson's diversity between patients and controls was not found. The same twenty-nine CD8+ CDR3 sequences occurred in patients and in controls.

Comments on this clonotype: The antigen is unknown.

According to the study, genomic DNA was the template for TCR beta VDJ and CDR3 profiling. TCRdb re-derived calls from the reads in MiXCR, one entry per CDR3 protein. The table lists over 45,000 distinct CDR3 sequences, approximately 72% of them singletons. The receptor was derived from a human donor in good health, serving as a control. The sequenced sample was sorted CD4+, CD8+, or CD8+CD57+ T cells (not recorded which) from PBMCs.

The CDR3 sequence is CASSLEVTVFYEQYF. The CDR3 region has the DNA TGTGCCAGCAGCTTAGAGGTGACAGTTTTTTACGAGCAGTACTTC. This rearrangement joins TRBV7-2 to TRBJ2-7; the D gene is possibly TRBD1 (5 bases). The length of the CDR3 is 15 residues. Per the germline V gene, CDR1 is SGHTA and CDR2 is FQGNSA. V lost 1 base and J lost 4, with 14 bases in between.